This TCR beta chain is from a study of blood T cells in healthy people across ages. Overall study findings and caveats: Higher diversity and more naive CD4+ cells were features of long-lived donors, compared to aged donors.

In this sample, this clonotype turned up many times. Its specificity is unknown. The CDR3 runs to 20 residues. The germline gives CDR1 ENHRY, CDR2 SYGVKD. V lost 4 bases, J lost 1 base, and 21 bases stayed unmatched. Primers used in a second PCR of about 6 to 11 cycles were a sample-barcoded 5' primer and a J-beta primer mix. TCRdb re-called the 5' RACE reads through MiXCR, storing one row per CDR3 protein. The sample consists of some 1.7 million distinct CDR3 sequences, 28% of them appearing once. The chain has TRBV10-3 and TRBJ2-5; 7 bases fit TRBD2. The sequence came from a woman younger than 45 in good health. The sequenced sample consisted of blood. DNA of the CDR3: TGTGCCATCAGTGCCTCTGTTGGGGGAGGTAGCGGGCCCTTCCAAGAGACCCAGTACTTC. Translation gives CAISASVGGGSGPFQETQYF.